The 20 T cell receptor beta chains in this list originate from one sample, sequenced in a study of Ad26.COV2.S vaccination and SARS-CoV-2 variants. The table came from immunoSEQ multiplex PCR; TCRdb's copy has only in-frame clones and leaves some out. The table has a few hundred thousand clones, around nine tenths seen once. The treatment: some 20 received Ad26.COV2.S at low or high dose, single or two shots; roughly five received placebo; per-sample allocation not given. The samples were gathered on day 63 after the first injection of vaccine or placebo. The starting material was peripheral blood, obtained in a trial of Ad26.COV2.S vaccine versus placebo. Receptors were obtained from a person aged 18 to 59 who received the Ad26.COV2.S COVID-19 vaccine or a placebo.

Comments on this clone: Within the sample, other DNA sequences also encode this same CDR3. DNA for the CDR3: TGTGCCAGCAGCTCCGGACTAGCGGGGGGGCGAGAGACCCAGTACTTC. It encodes CASSSGLAGGRETQYF. The chain links TRBV7-2 to TRBJ2-5, with 15 positions matching TRBD2. V shed 4 bases and J 4 bases; nucleotides not matched to a gene: 4. Germline values: CDR1 SGHTA, CDR2 FQGNSA. There are 16 residues in the CDR3.

The rearrangement uses TRBV9 and TRBJ2-2; D unclear. V was clipped by 4 bases and J by 3 bases, with 16 bases between them. This CDR3 comprises 16 residues. CDR1 is SGDLS and CDR2 is YYNGEE in the germline V gene. The DNA for the CDR3 is TGTGCCAGCAGCTCAAGCTCTAGGGTGGACACCGGGGAGCTGTTTTTT. Protein product: CASSSSSRVDTGELFF.

The chain is built from TRBV7-9 and TRBJ1-4; a weak D match, TRBD1 (5 bases). This CDR3 region has 15 residues. The germline V gene encodes CDR1 SEHNR and CDR2 FQNEAQ (reference sequence). Trimming left V 0 bases short and J 6 bases short, with 11 bases between. CDR3 sequence: CASSLAAGPDEKLFF. CDR3 in DNA: TGTGCCAGCAGCTTAGCTGCGGGACCCGATGAAAAACTGTTTTTT.

This clone was counted a few times. The rearrangement links TRBV15 to TRBJ1-3; unclear D gene. This CDR3 has 14 amino acids. Germline V lookup: CDR1 LNHNV, CDR2 YYDKDF (reference sequence). Trimming cost V 0 bases and J 0 bases, with 3 bases left between them. CDR3 in DNA: TGTGCCACCAGCAGAGATCCCTCTGGAAACACCATATATTTT. The encoded protein is CATSRDPSGNTIYF.

This chain joins TRBV6-6 and TRBJ2-3; 7 bases are a match to TRBD2. Losses at the gene ends were 5 bases for V and 3 bases for J; bases not matched to a gene: 11. The CDR3 runs to 16 residues. CDR1 and CDR2 from the germline V gene are MNHNY and SVGAGI (reference sequence). CDR3 nucleotides: TGTGCCAGCAGTCCCGGCGGAGCGGGGAAAACAGATACGCAGTATTTT. Its translation: CASSPGGAGKTDTQYF.

The rearrangement links TRBV6-2 or TRBV6-3 to TRBJ2-7; D possibly uses TRBD1 or TRBD2 (6 bases each). The CDR3 spans 15 residues. Germline CDR1 and CDR2: MNHEY and SVGEGT. V was trimmed by 2 bases and J by 5 bases, leaving 16 bases between them. The CDR3 loop reads CASSYRHGGTNEQYV. CDR3 sequence (DNA): TGTGCCAGCAGTTACCGGCACGGAGGGACAAACGAGCAGTACGTC.

The rearrangement links TRBV7-9 to TRBJ2-3, with 11 bases aligning to TRBD2. Germline V lookup: CDR1 SEHNR, CDR2 FQNEAQ (reference sequence). Trimming took 5 bases from V and 4 from J; bases not matched to a gene: 11. CDR3 length: 17 amino acids. Here the CDR3 DNA reads TGTGCCAGCAGCCTCTCGCCGGGACTAGCGGACTCAGATACGCAGTATTTT. Protein sequence: CASSLSPGLADSDTQYF.

The V and J genes are TRBV6-5 and TRBJ2-7; 9 nucleotides align to TRBD1. The CDR3 totals 15 residues. The ends lost 5 bases at V and 0 bases at J; junction bases unmatched: 5. CDR1 and CDR2 from the germline V gene are MNHEY and SVGAGI. The CDR3 DNA reads as TGTGCCAGCAGTAACGACAGGGGGGTCTCCTACGAGCAGTACTTC. Residues: CASSNDRGVSYEQYF.

The V and J genes are TRBV7-3 and TRBJ2-1; 7 nucleotides align to TRBD1. The J segment lost 0 bases and the V segment lost 5 bases, leaving 10 bases of the junction unmatched. Germline-derived CDR1 and CDR2 are SGHTA and FQGTGA. The CDR3 loop spans 17 amino acids. In nucleotides, the CDR3 is TGTGCCAGCAGCCAAGGGGGCCGTGTCCGCTCCTACAATGAGCAGTTCTTC. This translates into CASSQGGRVRSYNEQFF.

The J gene is TRBJ1-3, the V gene TRBV19; D not certain. This CDR3 has 15 residues. Germline V gives CDR1 LNHDA, CDR2 SQIVND (reference sequence). V was cut by 7 bases and J by 0 bases, with 13 bases left in between. CDR3 sequence reads: CASKTEFSSGNTIYF. The CDR3 DNA sequence: TGTGCCAGTAAAACGGAGTTCAGCTCTGGAAACACCATATATTTT.

This chain connects TRBV23-1 to TRBJ2-7, with TRBD2 as a possible D gene (7 bases). TRBV23-1 is an ORF, with its function uncertain. The CDR3 has 15 amino acids. Deletions cut 4 bases from V and 3 bases from J, with 16 bases between. CDR3 region: CASSRRGPNFYEQYF. Written as DNA, the CDR3 is TGCGCCAGCAGTCGGCGGGGGCCGAACTTCTACGAGCAGTACTTC.

The chain is built from TRBV7-3 and TRBJ2-2; maybe TRBD2 (6 bases). Germline CDR1 SGHTA, CDR2 FQGTGA. This CDR3 region has 15 residues. The ends were cut back, 4 bases at V and 4 bases at J, with 13 bases in the middle. CDR3 region: CASSSQGLTTGELFF. The CDR3 DNA reads TGTGCCAGCAGCTCCCAGGGACTTACCACCGGGGAGCTGTTTTTT.

As DNA, the CDR3 is TGTGCCAGCAGCTCGGGGAGAGGCACGGGCTACACCTTC. It yields the protein CASSSGRGTGYTF. The rearrangement uses TRBV7-2 and TRBJ1-2, with D uncertain. The CDR3 extends over 13 amino acids. Germline CDR1 SGHTA, CDR2 FQGNSA. V lost 4 bases, J lost 8 bases, and 14 bases lay in between. The whole variable domain, filled in from reference TRBV7-2 and TRBJ1-2, reads GAGVSQSPSNKVTEKGKDVELRCDPISGHTALYWYRQSLGQGLEFLIYFQGNSAPDKSGLPSDRFSAERTGGSVSTLTIQRTQQEDSAVYLCASSSGRGTGYTFGSGTRLTVV.

This chain connects TRBV5-5 to TRBJ2-4; 7 bases align to TRBD1. Germline assignment: CDR1 SGHKS and CDR2 YYEKEE (reference sequence). V lost 5 bases, J lost 5 bases, and 7 bases stayed unmatched. The CDR3 is 14 residues long. This CDR3 reads CASRRGTDENIQYF. Written as DNA, the CDR3 is TGTGCCAGCAGGAGGGGGACAGATGAAAACATTCAGTACTTC.

The V gene is TRBV7-2, the J gene TRBJ2-1, with 7 bases that match TRBD2. The CDR3 spans 14 residues. Germline CDR1 is SGHTA and CDR2 is FQGNSA. V shed 3 bases and J 5 bases; nucleotides not matched to a gene: 4. DNA for the CDR3: TGTGCCAGCAGCTTCCGGACTAGTGACAATGAGCAGTTCTTC. Its protein product is CASSFRTSDNEQFF.

CDR3 residues: CASSYGAARTDTQYF. The DNA of the CDR3 is TGTGCCAGCAGTTACGGAGCGGCCCGCACAGATACGCAGTATTTT. J is TRBJ2-3 and V is TRBV6-5; a possible D gene is TRBD2 (5 bases). Trimming removed 2 bases at V and 1 base at J, with 10 bases between. The length of the CDR3 is 15 residues. Germline-derived CDR1 and CDR2 are MNHEY and SVGAGI.

V is TRBV5-1 and J is TRBJ2-3; 14 bases fit TRBD2. Losses at the gene ends were 4 bases for V and 1 base for J; bases not matched to a gene: 5. Germline V gives CDR1 SGHRS, CDR2 YFSETQ. This CDR3 spans 17 amino acids. The CDR3: CASSPLTSGGGTDTQYF. The CDR3, as DNA: TGCGCCAGCAGCCCCCTGACTAGCGGGGGGGGCACAGATACGCAGTATTTT.

The V call is TRBV19, the J call TRBJ1-1, with 11 bases fitting TRBD1. The CDR3 runs to 14 residues. Per the germline V gene, CDR1 is LNHDA and CDR2 is SQIVND (reference sequence). V was pared by 6 bases and J by 4 bases, with 4 bases of the junction left unmatched. The CDR3, as DNA: TGTGCCAGTAGCGGGGACAGGGGGATCACTGAAGCTTTCTTT. It translates to CASSGDRGITEAFF.

The chain recombines TRBV27 with TRBJ1-4; D unresolved. Germline V gene sequence: CDR1 MNHEY, CDR2 SMNVEV (reference sequence). The CDR3 runs 14 residues. Trimming shortened V by 0 bases and J by 8 bases, and 10 bases separated the two germline ends. Here the CDR3 reads CASSLSSAKEKLFF. The CDR3 region has the DNA TGTGCCAGCAGTTTATCCTCGGCGAAGGAAAAACTGTTTTTT.

J is TRBJ2-1 and V is TRBV24-1; TRBD2 matches 9 bases. Germline V gene lookup returns CDR1 KGHDR and CDR2 SFDVKD. V shed 4 bases, J shed 2 bases, and the junction held 8 bases outside the gene matches. CDR3 length equals 17 residues. The CDR3 sequence is CATSDPLAGETYNEQFF. In nucleotides, the CDR3 is TGTGCCACCAGTGACCCCTTAGCGGGAGAGACCTACAATGAGCAGTTCTTC.